Sequencing of this T cell receptor beta chain was carried out in a study of OX40 agonist ivuxolimab in advanced cancers. Looking at the study overall: Patients were given ivuxolimab, an antibody that agonizes OX40 (CD134). Prior checkpoint blockade (anti-PD-1, anti-PD-L1 or anti-CTLA-4) was permitted; roughly 40% had it. Among those treated, three patients had partial responses, one with hepatocellular carcinoma and two with cutaneous melanoma. Findings and caveats of the study: The expanded peripheral T cells' antigen specificity was not determined.

Only in-frame clones appear in the TCRdb table, and some are missing; sequencing was by immunoSEQ multiplex PCR. Of 100,000 or so clones in the sample, roughly 95% were seen once. Concerning this clone itself: What it binds is unknown.

Trimming removed 4 bases from V and 6 bases from J, with 7 bases in between. Germline V gene lookup returns CDR1 SGHTS and CDR2 YDEGEE. The length of the CDR3 is 12 residues. This clonotype was sampled from an adult with an advanced solid tumor such as melanoma, head and neck, liver or kidney cancer. The specimen comprised CD4+ or CD8+ T cells sorted from blood, sampled in a trial of the OX40 agonist ivuxolimab. The V gene is TRBV5-8, the J gene TRBJ2-2, with unresolved D. As DNA, the CDR3 is TGTGCCAGCAGCCGGGTTGCCGGGGAGCTGTTTTTT. Amino acids: CASSRVAGELFF.